The next 4 T cell receptor beta chains were all read from a single sample in a study of CD8+ T cells in alopecia areata (dated by TCRdb to 2016 to 2018). This specimen's time point label, interpreted: baseline before oral tofacitinib. The library relied on the immunoSEQ multiplex PCR assay. To provide template for TCR sequencing, every sample had RNA extracted and reverse transcribed into cDNA. In its TCRdb copy, this immuneACCESS table keeps in-frame sequences only and misses some clones. Where compared with another copy, unresolved V genes explain less than half of these, and the others have no known cause. The sample data list about 180,000 clones, and 59% of these were observed just once. The ten largest clones capture roughly 14% of the sample. Here the sequenced sample was CD4+ T cells sorted from blood, taken at week 0. The receptor source for this set is a human donor with alopecia areata.

The chain couples TRBV6-5 to TRBJ1-5, with 9 bases aligning to TRBD1. V lost 4 bases, J lost 6 bases, and 4 bases stayed unmatched. In germline, CDR1 is MNHEY, CDR2 SVGAGI. CDR3 length equals 14 residues. CDR3 DNA sequence: TGTGCCAGCAGTTTGGACAGGGGCGGTCAGCCCCAGCATTTT. Amino acid sequence: CASSLDRGGQPQHF.

The sample holds a few counts of this clone. This chain links TRBV6-6 with TRBJ2-4, with D perhaps matching TRBD1 (6 bases). The CDR3 loop spans 13 amino acids. Germline CDR1 MNHNY, CDR2 SVGAGI (reference sequence). The V end was cut by 7 bases, the J end by 3 bases, with 10 bases between. The CDR3 sequence: CASTPDSKNIQYF. DNA for the CDR3: TGTGCCAGCACCCCGGACAGCAAAAACATTCAGTACTTC.

This clone showed up many times. The chain uses TRBV2 and TRBJ2-5; the D gene is possibly TRBD1 (5 bases). CDR1 SNHLY and CDR2 FYNNEI come from the germline V gene. V was cut by 2 bases and J by 2 bases, with 9 bases left in between. The CDR3 spans 14 residues. The CDR3 reads CASSELRVQETQYF. In DNA, the CDR3 is TGTGCCAGCAGTGAACTCAGGGTGCAAGAGACCCAGTACTTC.

The chain is built from TRBV2 and TRBJ2-5; D is unclear. This CDR3 spans 12 amino acids. Germline V gene lookup returns CDR1 SNHLY and CDR2 FYNNEI. V was cut by 4 bases and J by 4 bases, with 7 bases left in between. The CDR3 DNA follows: TGTGCCAGCAGTGTAGTGGGAGAGACCCAGTACTTC. Amino acid sequence: CASSVVGETQYF.